This TCR beta chain is from a study of blood T cells in healthy people across ages. Germline V gene lookup returns CDR1 MDHEN and CDR2 SYDVKM. This CDR3 is built from 13 residues. V lost 7 bases, J lost 2 bases, and 11 bases lay in between. There are a few counts of this clonotype. Through a sample-barcoded 5' primer and a J-beta primer mix, a second PCR was run for about 7 to 12 cycles. TCRdb fed the 5' RACE reads into MiXCR, producing one record per CDR3 protein. The sample carries about 780,000 distinct CDR3 sequences, around 24% recorded once. These data are also associated with another study on T cells of mothers and their children. As reported in that work: Five to seven children, together with their three healthy Caucasian mothers, made up the donors. Overlap ran slightly, non-significantly higher for related than unrelated mother-child pairs.

The receptor was isolated from a boy between 10 and 17 years old in good health. This chain joins TRBV28 and TRBJ2-5, with D perhaps being TRBD1 or TRBD2 (6 bases each). The sample was blood. The CDR3 bases are TGTGCCAGCATCGAGGGGGGACAAGAGACCCAGTACTTC. Translation: CASIEGGQETQYF.